The subject of this entry is one T cell receptor (beta chain). Its antigen is unknown. The TCR beta cDNA libraries carried unique molecular identifiers. Each batch of about 0.95 to 10 million T cells produced approximately 470,000 cDNA molecules. Using its own MiXCR run on the PCR reads, TCRdb lists one record per CDR3 protein. The sample includes roughly 400,000 distinct CDR3 sequences, more than 30% seen only once; the top ten take under 9%. These data originate in a study of post-analysis software for immune sequencing data. Study-wide background: Some patients lacked subtype; others had relapsing-remitting, secondary progressive or progressive-relapsing disease.

Germline V gene lookup returns CDR1 MDHEN and CDR2 SYDVKM. V was cut by 5 bases and J by 11 bases, with 19 bases left in between. CDR3 length: 14 amino acids. The study, taken as a whole, reports: Normalized Chao1 diversity was significantly reduced in patients versus controls. Five TRBV segments were significantly more frequent in patients than in controls. TRBV5-6, TRBV5-1 and TRBV20-1 were among these segments. Clustering by F measure revealed strong co-clustering among samples prepared together in one batch.

The chain has TRBV28 and TRBJ1-5; perhaps TRBD1 as D (6 bases). The sequence was obtained from a girl aged 2 to 9 with multiple sclerosis. The sequenced material came from blood. The DNA of the CDR3 is TGTGCCAGCAGTGTGACAGGAGGCGGCCCGGCCCAGCATTTT. This sequence encodes CASSVTGGGPAQHF.